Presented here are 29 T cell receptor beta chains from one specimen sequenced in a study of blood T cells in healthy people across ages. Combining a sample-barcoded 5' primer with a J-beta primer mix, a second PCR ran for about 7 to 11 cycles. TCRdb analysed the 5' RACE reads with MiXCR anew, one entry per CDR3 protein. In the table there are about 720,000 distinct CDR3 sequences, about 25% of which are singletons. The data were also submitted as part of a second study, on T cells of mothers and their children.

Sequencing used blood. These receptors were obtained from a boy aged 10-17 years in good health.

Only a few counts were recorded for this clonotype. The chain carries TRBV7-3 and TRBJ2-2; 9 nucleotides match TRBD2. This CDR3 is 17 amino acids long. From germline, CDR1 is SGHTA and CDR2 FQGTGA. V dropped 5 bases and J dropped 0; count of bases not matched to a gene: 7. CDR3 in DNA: TGTGCCAGCAGCCCCTACGAGCGGGGGGCGAACACCGGGGAGCTGTTTTTT. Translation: CASSPYERGANTGELFF.

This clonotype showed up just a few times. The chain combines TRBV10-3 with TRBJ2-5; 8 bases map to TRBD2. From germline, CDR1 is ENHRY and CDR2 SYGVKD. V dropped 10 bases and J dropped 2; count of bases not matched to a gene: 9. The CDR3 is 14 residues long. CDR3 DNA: TGTGCCACCCAGGAACTAGCGGCACAAGAGACCCAGTACTTC. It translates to CATQELAAQETQYF.

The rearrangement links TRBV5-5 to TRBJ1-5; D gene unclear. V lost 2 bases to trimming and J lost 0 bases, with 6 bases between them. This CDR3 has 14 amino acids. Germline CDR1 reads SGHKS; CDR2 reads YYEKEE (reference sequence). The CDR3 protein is CASSLGISNQPQHF. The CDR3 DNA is TGTGCCAGCAGCTTAGGCATTAGCAATCAGCCCCAGCATTTT.

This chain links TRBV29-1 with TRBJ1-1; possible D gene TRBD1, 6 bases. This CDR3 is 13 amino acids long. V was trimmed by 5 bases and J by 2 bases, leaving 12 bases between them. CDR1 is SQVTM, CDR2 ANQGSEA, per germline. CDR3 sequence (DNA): TGCAGCGTTCGGCGGGACACTAACACTGAAGCTTTCTTT. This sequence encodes CSVRRDTNTEAFF.

Here the CDR3 reads CASSLYKSIETQYF. The CDR3, as DNA: TGTGCCAGCAGTTTATATAAGTCTATAGAGACCCAGTACTTC. The chain links TRBV28 to TRBJ2-5; D gene uncertain. Deletions cut 1 base from V and 4 bases from J, with 10 bases between. Looked up from germline, CDR1 is MDHEN and CDR2 is SYDVKM. The CDR3 is 14 residues long.

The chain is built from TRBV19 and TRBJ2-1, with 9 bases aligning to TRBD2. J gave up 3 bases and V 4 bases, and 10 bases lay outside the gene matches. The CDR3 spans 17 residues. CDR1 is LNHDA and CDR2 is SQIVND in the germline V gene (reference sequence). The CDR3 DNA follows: TGTGCCAGTAGTACGCGGGAGGGCCAATCGAGCTACAATGAGCAGTTCTTC. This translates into CASSTREGQSSYNEQFF.

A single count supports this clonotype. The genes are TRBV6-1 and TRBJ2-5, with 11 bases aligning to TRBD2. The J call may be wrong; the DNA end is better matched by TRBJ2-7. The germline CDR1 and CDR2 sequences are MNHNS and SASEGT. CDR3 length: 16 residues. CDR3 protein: CASSRGTSGRPHEQYF. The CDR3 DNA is TGTGCCAGCAGCCGCGGGACTAGCGGCCGACCCCACGAGCAGTACTTC.

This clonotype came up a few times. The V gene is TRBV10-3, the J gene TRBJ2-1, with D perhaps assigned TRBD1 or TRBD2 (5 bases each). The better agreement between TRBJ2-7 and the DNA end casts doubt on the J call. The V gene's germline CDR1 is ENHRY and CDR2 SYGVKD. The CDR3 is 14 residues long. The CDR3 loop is CAVRQDIEGYEQYF. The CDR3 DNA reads TGTGCCGTCCGTCAGGACATAGAGGGGTACGAGCAGTACTTC.

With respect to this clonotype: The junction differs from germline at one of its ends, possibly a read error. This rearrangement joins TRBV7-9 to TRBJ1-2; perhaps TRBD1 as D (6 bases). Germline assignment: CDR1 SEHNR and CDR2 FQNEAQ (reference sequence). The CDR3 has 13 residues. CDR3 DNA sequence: TGCGCCAGCAGCTTTTCAGGGGACTATGGCTACACCTTC. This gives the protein CASSFSGDYGYTF.

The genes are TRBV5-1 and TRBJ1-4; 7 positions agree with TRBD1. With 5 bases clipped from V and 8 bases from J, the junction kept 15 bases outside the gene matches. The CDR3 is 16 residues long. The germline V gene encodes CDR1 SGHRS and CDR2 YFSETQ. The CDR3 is CASRNRGDLVNEKLFF. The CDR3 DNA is TGCGCCAGCAGAAACAGGGGAGACTTGGTTAACGAAAAACTGTTTTTT.

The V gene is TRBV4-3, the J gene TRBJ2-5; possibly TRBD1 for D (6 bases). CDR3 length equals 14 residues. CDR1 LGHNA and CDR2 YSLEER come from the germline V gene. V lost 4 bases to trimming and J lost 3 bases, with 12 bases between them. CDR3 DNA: TGCGCCAGCAGCCGAGACGAGGGGGAAGAGACCCAGTACTTC. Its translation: CASSRDEGEETQYF.

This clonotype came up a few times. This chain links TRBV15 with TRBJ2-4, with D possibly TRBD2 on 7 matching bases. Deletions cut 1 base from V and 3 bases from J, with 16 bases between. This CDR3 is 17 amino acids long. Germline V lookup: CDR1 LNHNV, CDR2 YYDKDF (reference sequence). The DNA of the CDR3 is TGTGCCACCAGCAGAGGAATTTCGGGGGGCGGCAAAAACATTCAGTACTTC. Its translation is CATSRGISGGGKNIQYF.

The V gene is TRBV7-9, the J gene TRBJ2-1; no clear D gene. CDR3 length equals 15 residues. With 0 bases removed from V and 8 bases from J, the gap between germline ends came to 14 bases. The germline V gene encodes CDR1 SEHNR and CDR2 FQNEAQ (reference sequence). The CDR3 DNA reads TGTGCCAGCAGCTTAGCGTCCCGGCTACGCGATGAGCAGTTCTTC. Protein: CASSLASRLRDEQFF.

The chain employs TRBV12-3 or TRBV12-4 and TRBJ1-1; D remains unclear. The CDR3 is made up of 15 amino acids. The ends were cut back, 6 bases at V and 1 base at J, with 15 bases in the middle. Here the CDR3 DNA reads TGTGCCAGCAGCCCTAGGGCGAGGGCGAACACTGAAGCTTTCTTT. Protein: CASSPRARANTEAFF.

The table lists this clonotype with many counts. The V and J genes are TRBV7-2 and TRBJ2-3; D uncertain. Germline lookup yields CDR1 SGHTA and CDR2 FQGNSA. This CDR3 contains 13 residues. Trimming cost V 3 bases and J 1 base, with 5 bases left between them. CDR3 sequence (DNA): TGTGCCAGCAGCTTGTTCCGCACAGATACGCAGTATTTT. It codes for CASSLFRTDTQYF.

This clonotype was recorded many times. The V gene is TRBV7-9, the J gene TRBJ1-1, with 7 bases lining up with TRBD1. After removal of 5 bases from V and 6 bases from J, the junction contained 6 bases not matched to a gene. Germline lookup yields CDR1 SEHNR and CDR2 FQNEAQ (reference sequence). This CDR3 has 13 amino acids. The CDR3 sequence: CASSTGQEPEAFF. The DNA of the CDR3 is TGTGCCAGCAGCACCGGACAGGAACCTGAAGCTTTCTTT.

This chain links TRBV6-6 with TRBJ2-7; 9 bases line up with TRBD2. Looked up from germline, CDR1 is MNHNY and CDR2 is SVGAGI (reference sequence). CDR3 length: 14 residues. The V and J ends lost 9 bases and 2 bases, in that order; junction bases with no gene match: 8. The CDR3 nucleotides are TGTGCCAGTGTCGCGACTAGCGGACCCTACGAGCAGTACTTC. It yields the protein CASVATSGPYEQYF.

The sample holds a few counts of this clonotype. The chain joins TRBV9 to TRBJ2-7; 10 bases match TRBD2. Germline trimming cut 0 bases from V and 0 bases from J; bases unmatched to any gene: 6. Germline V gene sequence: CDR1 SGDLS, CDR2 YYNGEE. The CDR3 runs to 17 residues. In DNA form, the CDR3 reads TGTGCCAGCAGCGTAGGGGTTAGCGGGAGGTACTCCTACGAGCAGTACTTC. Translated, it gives CASSVGVSGRYSYEQYF.

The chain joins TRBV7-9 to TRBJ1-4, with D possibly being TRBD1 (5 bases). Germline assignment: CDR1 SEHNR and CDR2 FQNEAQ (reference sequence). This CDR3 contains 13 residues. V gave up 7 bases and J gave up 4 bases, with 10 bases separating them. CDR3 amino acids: CASIEGNNEKLFF. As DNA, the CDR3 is TGTGCCAGCATAGAGGGGAATAATGAAAAACTGTTTTTT.

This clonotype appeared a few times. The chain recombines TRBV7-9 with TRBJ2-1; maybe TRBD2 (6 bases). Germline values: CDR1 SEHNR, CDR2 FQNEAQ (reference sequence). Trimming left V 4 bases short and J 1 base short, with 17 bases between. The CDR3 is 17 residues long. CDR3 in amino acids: CASSYRRELASYNEQFF. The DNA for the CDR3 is TGTGCCAGCAGCTATCGCCGGGAACTAGCTTCCTACAATGAGCAGTTCTTC.

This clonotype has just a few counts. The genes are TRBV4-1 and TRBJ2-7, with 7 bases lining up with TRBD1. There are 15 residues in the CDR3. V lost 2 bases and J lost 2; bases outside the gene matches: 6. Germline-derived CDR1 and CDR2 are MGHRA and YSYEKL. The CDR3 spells CASSQLSDRPYEQYF. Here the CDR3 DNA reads TGCGCCAGCAGCCAACTATCGGACAGGCCCTACGAGCAGTACTTC.

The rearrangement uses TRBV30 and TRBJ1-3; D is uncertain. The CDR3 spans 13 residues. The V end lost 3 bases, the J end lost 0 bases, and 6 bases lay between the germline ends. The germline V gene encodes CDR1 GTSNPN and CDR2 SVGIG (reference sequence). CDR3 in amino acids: CAWRHFSGNTIYF. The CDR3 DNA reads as TGTGCCTGGAGACACTTCTCTGGAAACACCATATATTTT.

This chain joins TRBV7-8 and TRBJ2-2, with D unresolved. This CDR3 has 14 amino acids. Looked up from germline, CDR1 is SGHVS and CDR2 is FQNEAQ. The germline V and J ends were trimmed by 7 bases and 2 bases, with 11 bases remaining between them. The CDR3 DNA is TGTGCCAGCAAGGGCTGGGCCAACACCGGGGAGCTGTTTTTT. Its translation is CASKGWANTGELFF.

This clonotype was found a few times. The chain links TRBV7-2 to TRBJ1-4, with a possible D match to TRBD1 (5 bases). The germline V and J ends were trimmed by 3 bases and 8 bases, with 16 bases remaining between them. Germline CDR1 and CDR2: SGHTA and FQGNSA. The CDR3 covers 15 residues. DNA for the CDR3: TGTGCCAGCAGCTTTCGCCGTGGGGACGGAGAAAAACTGTTTTTT. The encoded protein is CASSFRRGDGEKLFF.

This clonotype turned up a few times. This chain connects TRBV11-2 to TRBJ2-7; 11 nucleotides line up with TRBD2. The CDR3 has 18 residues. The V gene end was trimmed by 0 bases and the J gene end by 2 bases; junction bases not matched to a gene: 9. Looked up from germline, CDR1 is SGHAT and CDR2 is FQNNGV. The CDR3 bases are TGTGCCAGCAGCTTAGATCCTGCTAGCGGGGGGTGGGCCTACGAGCAGTACTTC. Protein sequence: CASSLDPASGGWAYEQYF.

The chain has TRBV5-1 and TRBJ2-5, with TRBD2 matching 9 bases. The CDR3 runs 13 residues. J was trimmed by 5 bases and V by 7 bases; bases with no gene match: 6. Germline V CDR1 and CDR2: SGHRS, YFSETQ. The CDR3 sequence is CASSAGGFETQYF. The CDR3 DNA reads TGCGCCAGCTCCGCGGGGGGGTTTGAGACCCAGTACTTC.

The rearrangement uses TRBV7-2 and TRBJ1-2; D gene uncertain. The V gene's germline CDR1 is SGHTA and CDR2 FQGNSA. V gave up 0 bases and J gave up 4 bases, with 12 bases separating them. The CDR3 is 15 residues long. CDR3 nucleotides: TGTGCCAGCAGCTTAGCCGGTACAGCGGGCTATGGCTACACCTTC. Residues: CASSLAGTAGYGYTF.

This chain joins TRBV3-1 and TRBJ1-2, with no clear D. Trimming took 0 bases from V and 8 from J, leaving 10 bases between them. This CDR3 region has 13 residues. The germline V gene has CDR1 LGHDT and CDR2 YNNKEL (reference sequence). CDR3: CASSQESGSGYTF. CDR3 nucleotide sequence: TGTGCCAGCAGCCAAGAAAGCGGGAGCGGCTACACCTTC.

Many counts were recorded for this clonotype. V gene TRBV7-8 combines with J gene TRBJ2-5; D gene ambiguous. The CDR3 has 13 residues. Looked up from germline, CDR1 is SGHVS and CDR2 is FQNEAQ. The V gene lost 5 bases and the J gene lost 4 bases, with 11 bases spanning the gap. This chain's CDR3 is CASSTDGGETQYF. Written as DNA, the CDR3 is TGTGCCAGCAGCACGGACGGTGGAGAGACCCAGTACTTC.